A selection of T cell receptor beta chains follows, all from one sample in a study of CD8+ T cells in alopecia areata. Method: immunoSEQ multiplex PCR; TCRdb's copy keeps in-frame clones and lacks some. The top ten hold roughly 0.91% of the sample, which has 160,000 or so clones, 55% to 75% seen once. The specimen was CD4+ T cells sorted from blood, collected at week 4, from a patient treated with tofacitinib. The receptors derive from a human donor with alopecia areata. Both conserved end residues are part of each CDR3. The order of the fields is J gene, clone size, V gene, D gene, CDR3 DNA, CDR3 protein. D genes are given only for firm matches. Size tells how often a clone was seen (once, few, many) or the class of an expanded clone, and some rows leave it out.

J gene: TRBJ2-2; clone size: once; V gene: TRBV30; D gene: NA; CDR3 DNA: TGTGCCTGGAGACAGGGAAACACCGGGGAGCTGTTTTTT; CDR3 protein: CAWRQGNTGELFF
J gene: TRBJ1-5; clone size: NA; V gene: TRBV5-6; D gene: NA; CDR3 DNA: TGTGCCAGCAGCTTGGCACACCCAGGGTCAGCCCAGCATTTT; CDR3 protein: CASSLAHPGSAQHF
J gene: TRBJ2-1; clone size: few; V gene: TRBV6-1; D gene: NA; CDR3 DNA: TGTGCCAGCAGTGGAATGAAGGTTCTCGGACGTTCCGATGAGCAGTTCTTC; CDR3 protein: CASSGMKVLGRSDEQFF
J gene: TRBJ1-1; clone size: few; V gene: TRBV29-1; D gene: NA; CDR3 DNA: TGCAGCGCCGACCGGGGAGGAACTGAAGCTTTCTTT; CDR3 protein: CSADRGGTEAFF
J gene: TRBJ2-5; clone size: few; V gene: TRBV4-3; D gene: NA; CDR3 DNA: TGCGCCAGCAGCCAAGGTCGGAGGGGCGGGGGCGAAGAGAGCCAGTACTTC; CDR3 protein: CASSQGRRGGGEESQYF
J gene: TRBJ1-3; clone size: NA; V gene: TRBV30; D gene: NA; CDR3 DNA: TGTGCCTGGAGTGAGGGGAACGGAAACACCATATATTTT; CDR3 protein: CAWSEGNGNTIYF
J gene: TRBJ2-3; clone size: NA; V gene: TRBV5-1; D gene: NA; CDR3 DNA: TGCGCCAGCAGCTTGGGCTTAACAGATACGCAGTATTTT; CDR3 protein: CASSLGLTDTQYF
J gene: TRBJ1-4; clone size: NA; V gene: TRBV7-2; D gene: NA; CDR3 DNA: TGTGCCAGCAGCTTAGCTTGGTATAGCGGGGATGAAAAACTGTTTTTT; CDR3 protein: CASSLAWYSGDEKLFF
J gene: TRBJ2-5; clone size: NA; V gene: TRBV10-3; D gene: NA; CDR3 DNA: TGTGCCATCCGACAACCAGGGGAGACCCAGTACTTC; CDR3 protein: CAIRQPGETQYF
J gene: TRBJ2-1; clone size: few; V gene: TRBV29-1; D gene: NA; CDR3 DNA: TGCAGCGTTGAAGGCGAGACGAGCTCCTACAATGAGCAGTTCTTC; CDR3 protein: CSVEGETSSYNEQFF
J gene: TRBJ2-3; clone size: NA; V gene: TRBV2; D gene: NA; CDR3 DNA: TGTGCCAGCATAGGACACGAAGATACGCAGTATTTT; CDR3 protein: CASIGHEDTQYF
J gene: TRBJ1-1; clone size: once; V gene: TRBV29-1; D gene: NA; CDR3 DNA: TGCAGCTCCTTAAGGCCCCCAGGTAATGAAGCTTTCTTT; CDR3 protein: CSSLRPPGNEAFF
J gene: TRBJ2-5; clone size: few; V gene: TRBV29-1; D gene: NA; CDR3 DNA: TGCAGCGTTAAGGACACCTCTGAGACCCAGTACTTC; CDR3 protein: CSVKDTSETQYF